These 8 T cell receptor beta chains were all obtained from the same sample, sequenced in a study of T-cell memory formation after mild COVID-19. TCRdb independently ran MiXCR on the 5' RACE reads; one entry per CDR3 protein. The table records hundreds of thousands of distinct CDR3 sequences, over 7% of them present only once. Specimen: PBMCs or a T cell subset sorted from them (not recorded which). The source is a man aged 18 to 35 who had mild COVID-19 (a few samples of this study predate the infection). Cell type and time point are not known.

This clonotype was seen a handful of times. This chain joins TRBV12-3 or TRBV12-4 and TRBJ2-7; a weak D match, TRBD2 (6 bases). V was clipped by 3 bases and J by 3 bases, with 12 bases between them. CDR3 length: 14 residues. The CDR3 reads CASSFIVGGYEQYF. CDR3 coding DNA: TGTGCCAGCAGTTTTATTGTCGGGGGCTACGAGCAGTACTTC.

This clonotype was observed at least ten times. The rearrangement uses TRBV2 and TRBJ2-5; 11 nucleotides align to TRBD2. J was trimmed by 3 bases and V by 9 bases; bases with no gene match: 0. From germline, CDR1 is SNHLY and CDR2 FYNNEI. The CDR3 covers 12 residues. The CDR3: CARTSGEETQYF. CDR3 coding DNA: TGTGCCAGGACTAGCGGGGAAGAGACCCAGTACTTC.

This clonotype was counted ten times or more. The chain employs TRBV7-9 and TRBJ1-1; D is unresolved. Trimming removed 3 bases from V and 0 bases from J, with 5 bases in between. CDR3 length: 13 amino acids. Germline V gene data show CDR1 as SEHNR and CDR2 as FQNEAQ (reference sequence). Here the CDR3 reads CASSFAVNTEAFF. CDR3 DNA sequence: TGTGCCAGCAGCTTCGCAGTGAACACTGAAGCTTTCTTT.

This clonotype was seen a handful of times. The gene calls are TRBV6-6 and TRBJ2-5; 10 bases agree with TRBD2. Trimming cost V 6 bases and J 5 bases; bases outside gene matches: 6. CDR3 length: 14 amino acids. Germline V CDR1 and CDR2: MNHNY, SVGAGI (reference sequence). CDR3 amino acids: CASRPTSGFETQYF. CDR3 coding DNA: TGTGCCAGCAGACCGACTAGCGGGTTCGAGACCCAGTACTTC.

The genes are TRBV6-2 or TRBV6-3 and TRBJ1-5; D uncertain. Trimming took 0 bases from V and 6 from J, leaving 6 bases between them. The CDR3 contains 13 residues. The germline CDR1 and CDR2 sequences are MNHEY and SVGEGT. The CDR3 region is CASSYSWSQPQHF. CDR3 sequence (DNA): TGTGCCAGCAGTTACTCGTGGAGTCAGCCCCAGCATTTT.

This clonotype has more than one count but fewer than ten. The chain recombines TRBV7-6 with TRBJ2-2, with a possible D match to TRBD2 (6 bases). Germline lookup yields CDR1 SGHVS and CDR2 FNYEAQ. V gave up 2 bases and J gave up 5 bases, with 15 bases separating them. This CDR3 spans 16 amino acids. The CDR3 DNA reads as TGTGCCAGCAGCTTATTTCTGGAGGGGAGAACCGGGGAGCTGTTTTTT. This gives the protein CASSLFLEGRTGELFF.

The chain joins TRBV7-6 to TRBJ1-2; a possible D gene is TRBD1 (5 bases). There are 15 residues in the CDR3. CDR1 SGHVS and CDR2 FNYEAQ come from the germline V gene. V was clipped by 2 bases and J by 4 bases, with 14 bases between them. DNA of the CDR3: TGTGCCAGCAGCTTATTAACGGCAGGGACCTATGGCTACACCTTC. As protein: CASSLLTAGTYGYTF. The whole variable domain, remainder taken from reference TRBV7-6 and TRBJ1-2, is GAGVSQSPRYKVTKRGQDVALRCDPISGHVSLYWYRQALGQGPEFLTYFNYEAQQDKSGLPNDRFSAERPEGSISTLTIQRTEQRDSAMYRCASSLLTAGTYGYTFGSGTRLTVV.

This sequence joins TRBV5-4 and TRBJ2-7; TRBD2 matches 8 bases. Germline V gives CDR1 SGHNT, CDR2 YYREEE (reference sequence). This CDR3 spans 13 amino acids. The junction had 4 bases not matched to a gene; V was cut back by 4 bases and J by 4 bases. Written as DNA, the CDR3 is TGTGCCAGCAGCAAGGGACTAGAATACGAGCAGTACTTC. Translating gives CASSKGLEYEQYF. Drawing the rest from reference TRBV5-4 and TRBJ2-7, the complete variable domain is ETGVTQSPTHLIKTRGQQVTLRCSSQSGHNTVSWYQQALGQGPQFIFQYYREEENGRGNFPPRFSGLQFPNYSSELNVNALELDDSALYLCASSKGLEYEQYFGPGTRLTVT.